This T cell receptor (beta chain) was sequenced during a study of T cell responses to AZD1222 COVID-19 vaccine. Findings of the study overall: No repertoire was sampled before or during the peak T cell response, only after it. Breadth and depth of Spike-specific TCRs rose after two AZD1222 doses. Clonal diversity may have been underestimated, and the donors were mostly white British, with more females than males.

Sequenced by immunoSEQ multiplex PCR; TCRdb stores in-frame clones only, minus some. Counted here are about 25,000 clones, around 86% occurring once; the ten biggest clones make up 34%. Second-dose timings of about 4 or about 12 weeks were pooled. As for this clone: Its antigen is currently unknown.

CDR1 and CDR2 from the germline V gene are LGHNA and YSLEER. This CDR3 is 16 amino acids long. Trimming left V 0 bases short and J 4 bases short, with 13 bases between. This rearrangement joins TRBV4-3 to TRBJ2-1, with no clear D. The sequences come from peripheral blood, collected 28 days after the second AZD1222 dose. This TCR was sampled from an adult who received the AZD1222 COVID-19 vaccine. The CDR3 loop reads CASSQDIGGTYNEQFF. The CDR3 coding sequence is TGCGCCAGCAGCCAAGATATTGGCGGAACATACAATGAGCAGTTCTTC.